What follows are 30 T cell receptor beta chains derived from one specimen sequenced in a study of response to subunit inactivated influenza vaccine (dated by TCRdb to 2016 to 2019). Libraries came from RT-PCR. Sequencing relied on an Illumina HiSeq 2500. TCRdb itself trimmed the public reads at Q25 with fastp, ran MiXCR and retained productive beta chains. Entries are consolidated by CDR3 protein sequence, retaining the most common genes and DNA. This sample comprises around 650,000 distinct CDR3 sequences, approximately 14% of them detected only once. The ten largest clones take up roughly 10% of the sample. The material sequenced was PBMCs from blood, taken approximately 13 days after vaccination. These receptor sequences come from a man aged 45-65 years who received an inactivated influenza vaccine. Donor details come from another sample of the same person, matched by shared clones.

This clonotype has more than one count but fewer than ten. The V call is TRBV12-3 or TRBV12-4, the J call TRBJ1-5; D gene unclear. There are 14 residues in the CDR3. V shed 2 bases and J shed 2 bases, with 7 bases lying between them. The CDR3 spells CASSLRARNQPQHF. CDR3 nucleotides: TGTGCCAGCAGTTTAAGGGCCCGCAATCAGCCCCAGCATTTT.

Ten or more counts support this clonotype. The rearrangement uses TRBV5-1 and TRBJ2-1, with unresolved D. Germline V gene sequence: CDR1 SGHRS, CDR2 YFSETQ. Between the trimmed V and J ends, which lost 0 bases and 4 bases, there was a span of 8 bases. The CDR3 loop spans 14 amino acids. The DNA of the CDR3 is TGCGCCAGCAGCTTGGACTCAGCGTACAATGAGCAGTTCTTC. Its translation is CASSLDSAYNEQFF.

The chain has TRBV7-8 and TRBJ2-7, with D perhaps TRBD1 (5 bases). The V end lost 3 bases, the J end lost 4 bases, and 16 bases lay between the germline ends. This CDR3 spans 15 amino acids. Germline lookup yields CDR1 SGHVS and CDR2 FQNEAQ. The CDR3 nucleotides read TGTGCCAGCAGCTTCATACCGCAGGGAAGGTACGAGCAGTACTTC. It translates to CASSFIPQGRYEQYF.

This chain links TRBV4-1 with TRBJ2-1; D is possibly TRBD2 (7 bases). V lost 3 bases, J lost 9 bases, and 12 bases lay in between. The CDR3 loop spans 13 amino acids. CDR1 and CDR2 (germline): MGHRA, YSYEKL. The chain's CDR3 is CASSHPGGGEQFF. The CDR3 nucleotides are TGCGCCAGCAGCCATCCGGGGGGCGGTGAGCAGTTCTTC.

The chain carries TRBV7-2 and TRBJ2-1, with 9 bases matching TRBD1. Trimming at V came to 1 base and at J to 7 bases, leaving 5 bases not matched to a gene. Germline-derived CDR1 and CDR2 are SGHTA and FQGNSA. The CDR3 is 15 residues long. This CDR3 reads CASSLVGTGLNEQFF. The CDR3 DNA sequence: TGTGCCAGCAGCTTAGTTGGGACAGGGTTGAATGAGCAGTTCTTC.

The chain joins TRBV5-1 to TRBJ2-5, with D possibly matching TRBD2 (5 bases). Germline-derived CDR1 and CDR2 are SGHRS and YFSETQ. Trimming took 0 bases from V and 7 from J, leaving 13 bases between them. This CDR3 is built from 14 residues. CDR3 coding DNA: TGCGCCAGCAGCTTGGGCGACTACGATCCGACCCAGTACTTC. It codes for CASSLGDYDPTQYF.

The rearrangement uses TRBV5-1 and TRBJ1-1; D not resolved. Germline V CDR1 and CDR2: SGHRS, YFSETQ. V dropped 1 base and J dropped 0 bases, with 10 bases sitting between them. The CDR3 sequence is 15 residues long. The DNA of the CDR3 is TGCGCCAGCAGCTTGTTAGGAACACTGAACACTGAAGCTTTCTTT. Its translation is CASSLLGTLNTEAFF.

V is TRBV30 and J is TRBJ2-1; D is unclear. Germline V gives CDR1 GTSNPN, CDR2 SVGIG (reference sequence). Trimming took off 0 bases at V and 0 bases at J, with 12 bases between the two ends. CDR3 size: 16 residues. CDR3 DNA sequence: TGTGCCTGGAGTGTACGTAGTCAGATCTCCTACAATGAGCAGTTCTTC. It encodes CAWSVRSQISYNEQFF. Full variable domain (rest looked up from reference TRBV30 and TRBJ2-1): SQTIHQWPATLVQPVGSPLSLECTVEGTSNPNLYWYRQAAGRGLQLLFYSVGIGQISSEVPQNLSASRPQDRQFILSSKKLLLSDSGFYLCAWSVRSQISYNEQFFGPGTRLTVL.

The genes are TRBV5-1 and TRBJ1-1; TRBD1 is a possible D gene (6 bases). V lost 5 bases and J lost 0, with 14 bases in between. The CDR3 contains 15 residues. Germline CDR1 reads SGHRS; CDR2 reads YFSETQ. CDR3 nucleotides: TGCGCCAGCAGTACCGACGGACAGATGAACACTGAAGCTTTCTTT. It yields the protein CASSTDGQMNTEAFF.

This clonotype has ten or more counts. The rearrangement uses TRBV3-1 and TRBJ1-3, with D hard to call. The germline V gene encodes CDR1 LGHDT and CDR2 YNNKEL (reference sequence). The germline V and J ends were trimmed by 0 bases and 2 bases, with 14 bases remaining between them. CDR3 length: 17 residues. CDR3 DNA: TGTGCCAGCAGCCAAGATGGTCGTAGGAGCACTGGAAACACCATATATTTT. This encodes CASSQDGRRSTGNTIYF.

This rearrangement joins TRBV12-3 or TRBV12-4 to TRBJ2-7, with 11 nucleotides matching TRBD2. J was trimmed by 3 bases and V by 5 bases; bases with no gene match: 15. This CDR3 has 18 residues. CDR3 sequence: CASSEDAKTSGVNYEQYF. The CDR3 DNA reads as TGTGCCAGCAGTGAGGACGCGAAGACTAGCGGGGTTAACTACGAGCAGTACTTC.

The gene calls are TRBV12-3 or TRBV12-4 and TRBJ2-5; perhaps TRBD2 as D (5 bases). The ends were cut back, 1 base at V and 5 bases at J, with 11 bases in the middle. The CDR3 consists of 14 residues. The CDR3 spells CASSLDSVRETQYF. The CDR3, as DNA: TGTGCCAGCAGTTTAGATAGCGTGAGGGAGACCCAGTACTTC.

The J gene is TRBJ2-7, the V gene TRBV20-1, with 7 bases lining up with TRBD2. Germline V gives CDR1 DFQATT, CDR2 SNEGSKA (reference sequence). V trimming: 2 bases; J trimming: 2 bases; junction bases outside the gene matches: 3. This CDR3 contains 13 residues. In DNA, the CDR3 is TGCAGTGCTAGATTAGCGGGCACCTACGAGCAGTACTTC. Translating gives CSARLAGTYEQYF.

The chain uses TRBV6-1 and TRBJ1-5; 12 bases are shared with TRBD1. This CDR3 contains 16 residues. The junction had 10 bases not matched to a gene; V was cut back by 7 bases and J by 6 bases. Germline V gene sequence: CDR1 MNHNS, CDR2 SASEGT. The CDR3 sequence is CASIGGQGAPRQPQHF. Here the CDR3 DNA reads TGTGCCAGCATAGGGGGACAGGGGGCGCCGCGTCAGCCCCAGCATTTT.

This clonotype was seen repeatedly, ten times or more. The chain joins TRBV28 to TRBJ2-5; D is possibly TRBD1 or TRBD2 (5 bases each). This CDR3 spans 16 amino acids. CDR1 and CDR2 (germline): MDHEN, SYDVKM. Deletions cut 5 bases from V and 5 bases from J, with 21 bases between. The CDR3, as DNA: TGTGCCAGCAGTCCCGTCTCTTTTCGGGGCGGGGAGACCCAGTACTTC. Translating gives CASSPVSFRGGETQYF.

This clonotype was seen more than once but under ten times. The V gene is TRBV29-1, the J gene TRBJ2-5; D is unresolved. The CDR3 length is 11 residues. CDR1 SQVTM and CDR2 ANQGSEA come from the germline V gene. The germline V and J ends were trimmed by 7 bases and 2 bases, with 8 bases remaining between them. The CDR3 reads CSGTHQETQYF. The CDR3 DNA reads TGCAGCGGGACCCATCAAGAGACCCAGTACTTC.

Only a few counts were recorded for this clonotype. The CDR3 bases are TGCAGTGCTAGAGCCGACGGAAGGGCAGATACGCAGTATTTT. Translating gives CSARADGRADTQYF. The chain is built from TRBV20-1 and TRBJ2-3; D is unclear. The CDR3 totals 14 residues. Germline CDR1 is DFQATT and CDR2 is SNEGSKA (reference sequence). V lost 1 base and J lost 4, with 12 bases in between.

This clonotype was counted between two and nine times. The chain has TRBV6-1 and TRBJ2-7; 9 nucleotides agree with TRBD1. The germline V gene has CDR1 MNHNS and CDR2 SASEGT. The CDR3 spans 15 residues. The J segment lost 1 base and the V segment lost 6 bases, leaving 7 bases of the junction unmatched. The CDR3 DNA is TGTGCCAGCAGCCCACAGGGGGCATCGTCCTACGAGCAGTACTTC. Amino acid sequence: CASSPQGASSYEQYF.

The genes are TRBV6-2 or TRBV6-3 and TRBJ2-7; 7 nucleotides match TRBD2. This CDR3 has 14 amino acids. V lost 6 bases to trimming and J lost 3 bases; unmatched junction nucleotides: 8. Germline V gene sequence: CDR1 MNHEY, CDR2 SVGEGT. As DNA, the CDR3 is TGTGCCAGCAGCCTACTAGCGCAGAGCTACGAGCAGTACTTC. Its protein product is CASSLLAQSYEQYF.

This clonotype was counted between two and nine times. The chain links TRBV5-1 to TRBJ1-6, with 7 bases fitting TRBD1. Germline V gene sequence: CDR1 SGHRS, CDR2 YFSETQ. This CDR3 has 14 residues. Trimming took 6 bases from V and 8 from J; bases not matched to a gene: 8. The CDR3 is CASTADRNYSPLHF. The CDR3 DNA reads as TGCGCCAGCACTGCGGACAGGAATTATTCACCCCTCCACTTT.

This clonotype was detected only a few times. The chain has TRBV5-1 and TRBJ1-1, with D possibly matching TRBD1 (5 bases). V was cut by 4 bases and J by 8 bases, with 18 bases left in between. The CDR3 is 14 amino acids. Per germline, CDR1 SGHRS and CDR2 YFSETQ. CDR3 DNA sequence: TGCGCCAGCAGCCCGATAGGGGCCCGCAGCGAAGCTTTCTTT. The encoded protein is CASSPIGARSEAFF.

This clonotype has more than one count but fewer than ten. The chain combines TRBV18 with TRBJ1-2; D is ambiguous. Germline assignment: CDR1 KGHSH and CDR2 LQKENI. V lost 2 bases and J 4 bases, leaving 8 bases between the germline ends. The CDR3 runs 13 residues. The CDR3 nucleotides are TGTGCCAGCTCACCATCCTCCGGCTATGGCTACACCTTC. Its protein is CASSPSSGYGYTF.

This chain links TRBV11-2 with TRBJ2-5; D is unclear. The CDR3 has 14 residues. The V end lost 1 base, the J end lost 4 bases, and 10 bases lay between the germline ends. The germline V gene has CDR1 SGHAT and CDR2 FQNNGV. CDR3 DNA: TGTGCCAGCAGCTTAGGGTCATTTGGAGAGACCCAGTACTTC. It is translated as CASSLGSFGETQYF. Full variable domain (remainder filled in from reference TRBV11-2 and TRBJ2-5): EAGVAQSPRYKIIEKRQSVAFWCNPISGHATLYWYQQILGQGPKLLIQFQNNGVVDDSQLPKDRFSAERLKGVDSTLKIQPAKLEDSAVYLCASSLGSFGETQYFGPGTRLLVL.

The CDR3 reads CASSPPYAGSSYNEQFF. The CDR3 DNA follows: TGTGCCAGCTCACCACCTTATGCGGGCAGCTCCTACAATGAGCAGTTCTTC. V and J are TRBV18 and TRBJ2-1; perhaps TRBD2 as D (5 bases). This CDR3 region has 17 residues. The germline V and J ends were trimmed by 0 bases and 0 bases, with 12 bases remaining between them. Germline loops: CDR1 KGHSH, CDR2 LQKENI.

CDR3 bases: TGTGCCATCAAAGGAAAGGGGCAGGAGGAGACCCAGTACTTC. It encodes CAIKGKGQEETQYF. The rearrangement joins TRBV10-3 to TRBJ2-5, with D possibly being TRBD1 (5 bases). The CDR3 is 14 residues long. V was cut by 7 bases and J by 5 bases, with 17 bases left in between. The germline gives CDR1 ENHRY, CDR2 SYGVKD.

This clonotype was seen only a few times. This chain uses TRBV2 with TRBJ2-1, with D possibly matching TRBD2 (6 bases). V shed 5 bases and J shed 3 bases, with 11 bases lying between them. Germline lookup yields CDR1 SNHLY and CDR2 FYNNEI. The CDR3 sequence is 14 residues long. The CDR3 bases are TGTGCCAGCAGTCCTAGCGTTTTCTACAATGAGCAGTTCTTC. Amino acid sequence: CASSPSVFYNEQFF.

This clonotype was observed once. CDR3 in amino acids: CASSPGTWAYEQYF. Here the CDR3 DNA reads TGTGCCAGCAGTCCCGGGACATGGGCCTACGAGCAGTACTTC. The chain links TRBV3-1 to TRBJ2-7; a possible D gene is TRBD1 (6 bases). V lost 6 bases, J lost 2 bases, and 14 bases lay in between. In germline, CDR1 is LGHDT, CDR2 YNNKEL (reference sequence). The CDR3 loop spans 14 amino acids.

The chain combines TRBV20-1 with TRBJ1-1; D remains ambiguous. Germline values: CDR1 DFQATT, CDR2 SNEGSKA (reference sequence). The CDR3 runs 13 residues. Trimming took 0 bases from V and 1 from J, leaving 6 bases between them. CDR3 sequence reads: CSARDKGNTEAFF. Here the CDR3 DNA reads TGCAGTGCTAGAGACAAGGGGAACACTGAAGCTTTCTTT.

This rearrangement joins TRBV9 to TRBJ2-2; no reliable D call. The germline CDR1 and CDR2 sequences are SGDLS and YYNGEE. There are 15 residues in the CDR3. The V gene lost 1 base and the J gene lost 2 bases, with 9 bases spanning the gap. DNA of the CDR3: TGTGCCAGCAGCGTAACTGGACCTAACACCGGGGAGCTGTTTTTT. As protein: CASSVTGPNTGELFF. The variable domain in full, with the rest retrieved from reference TRBV9 and TRBJ2-2, is DSGVTQTPKHLITATGQRVTLRCSPRSGDLSVYWYQQSLDQGLQFLIQYYNGEERAKGNILERFSAQQFPDLHSELNLSSLELGDSALYFCASSVTGPNTGELFFGEGSRLTVL.

This clonotype was observed a handful of times. The chain has TRBV27 and TRBJ2-1; 11 bases map to TRBD2. Germline V lookup: CDR1 MNHEY, CDR2 SMNVEV (reference sequence). Trimming took 0 bases from V and 9 from J; bases not matched to a gene: 10. This CDR3 is 17 amino acids long. The CDR3: CASSLSISGRAGAEQFF. For the CDR3, the DNA is TGTGCCAGCAGTTTATCGATTAGCGGGAGGGCCGGGGCTGAGCAGTTCTTC.